These T cell receptor beta chains were read from a single sample in a study of control samples from healthy donors and cancer patients. Profiling relied on immunoSEQ multiplex PCR, and the TCRdb table lists in-frame clones only, not all of them. The sample holds 150,000 to 180,000 clones, approximately 94% seen once. The sample was blood. The source of these receptors is a man aged 35-49 years in good health. CDR3s include the opening cysteine and the closing phenylalanine or tryptophan. The order of the fields is V gene, J gene, clone size, D gene, CDR3 protein, CDR3 DNA. A D gene is named only where the DNA matches it firmly. For some rows the clone size is stated as once, few or many, or as a class when expanded; others skip it.

>TRBV9|TRBJ2-4|NA|NA
CASSRNPENIQYF
TGTGCCAGCAGCCGTAATCCTGAAAACATTCAGTACTTC
>TRBV7-8|TRBJ2-5|NA|TRBD1
CASSLRDRVRGTQYF
TGTGCCAGCAGCCTCCGGGACAGGGTTCGGGGGACCCAGTACTTC
>TRBV7-9|TRBJ1-2|NA|NA
CASSLGNGYTF
TGTGCCAGCAGCTTAGGGAATGGCTACACCTTC
>TRBV10-3|TRBJ1-3|NA|NA
CAISESLSSGNTIYF
TGTGCCATCAGTGAGTCCCTTAGCTCTGGAAACACCATATATTTT
>TRBV24-1|TRBJ2-2|NA|NA
CATSDSGRQNTGELFF
TGTGCCACCAGTGATAGCGGCAGGCAGAACACCGGGGAGCTGTTTTTT
>TRBV29-1|TRBJ2-3|NA|NA
CSVEDGGMSTDTQYF
TGCAGCGTTGAAGACGGCGGGATGAGCACAGATACGCAGTATTTT
>TRBV10-3|TRBJ2-1|NA|NA
CAIKGPSTNEQFF
TGTGCCATCAAGGGGCCGAGTACCAATGAGCAGTTCTTC
>TRBV6-1|TRBJ1-2|NA|TRBD1
CASSTSGGGYTF
TGTGCCAGCAGTACATCAGGGGGTGGCTACACCTTC
>TRBV7-9|TRBJ2-7|NA|TRBD1
CASSRDRAYEQYF
TGTGCCAGCAGCCGGGACAGGGCTTACGAGCAGTACTTC
>TRBV11-2|TRBJ1-4|NA|NA
CASGSTGTWEKLFF
TGTGCCAGCGGTTCGACAGGAACCTGGGAAAAACTGTTTTTT
>TRBV6-5|TRBJ1-5|NA|NA
CASSLRLHQPQHF
TGTGCCAGCAGTCTCCGGCTCCATCAGCCCCAGCATTTT
>TRBV6-6|TRBJ2-2|NA|NA
CASSYPQNTGELFF
TGTGCCAGCAGTTACCCCCAGAACACCGGGGAGCTGTTTTTT
>TRBV19|TRBJ1-1|NA|NA
CASSIGGRNTEAFF
TGTGCCAGTAGTATAGGAGGGAGGAACACTGAAGCTTTCTTT
>TRBV6-6|TRBJ1-6|NA|NA
CASSYDSRTNSPLHF
TGTGCCAGCAGTTACGACAGCCGAACCAATTCACCCCTCCACTTT
>TRBV19|TRBJ2-2|NA|NA
CASSIGPNTGELFF
TGTGCCAGTAGTATAGGGCCTAACACCGGGGAGCTGTTTTTT
>TRBV27|TRBJ2-7|once|TRBD1
CASSFSGGWEQYF
TGTGCCAGCAGTTTTTCAGGGGGCTGGGAGCAGTACTTC
>TRBV24-1|TRBJ2-2|NA|NA
CATSDLRVGELFF
TGTGCCACCAGTGATTTGAGGGTCGGGGAGCTGTTTTTT
>TRBV28|TRBJ2-7|NA|NA
CASTRGTLPYEQYF
TGTGCCAGCACGAGAGGGACCCTCCCTTACGAGCAGTACTTC
>TRBV6-5|TRBJ1-1|NA|TRBD1
CASSYRQGANTEAFF
TGTGCCAGCAGTTACAGGCAGGGGGCGAACACTGAAGCTTTCTTT
>TRBV3-1/TRBV3-2|TRBJ2-1|NA|NA
CASSQEFGYDGYNEQFF
TGTGCCAGCAGCCAAGAATTTGGCTATGACGGGTACAATGAGCAGTTCTTC
>TRBV24-1|TRBJ2-7|NA|NA
CATSDPGQSYEQYF
TGTGCCACCAGTGACCCCGGACAGAGCTACGAGCAGTACTTC